This T cell receptor beta chain stems from a study of read filtering for tumor transcriptome and immune sequencing. Findings and caveats of the study: Even smaller IR-seq throughput identified most shared clonotypes. Without single-read clonotypes, shared clonotype proportions correlated more between IR-seq and RNA-seq. The CD138-negative fraction was mixed bone marrow immune cells, not pure T cells. About 80% of IR-seq clonotypes had one read, totaling around 3.3% of reads; RNA-seq: about 69% and 49%.

The library was built from about 0.4 ug RNA with molecular barcoded adaptors for alpha/delta and beta/gamma chains. TCRdb independently ran MiXCR on the reads; one entry per CDR3 protein. The sample comprises about 90,000 distinct CDR3 sequences, approximately 13% of which are singletons, and approximately 15% rests with the top ten. Per germline, CDR1 SEHNR and CDR2 FQNEAQ (reference sequence). This CDR3 is 15 amino acids long. This clonotype came up a few times. The antigen remains undetermined. A much larger clone is a single base away; this may be a read error. Source material: a population of CD138-negative cells sorted from bone marrow. The TCR originated in a donor aged 40 or over with multiple myeloma. J is TRBJ2-3 and V is TRBV7-9; D perhaps matches TRBD2 (6 bases). The CDR3 protein is CASSLPAGNTDAQYF. CDR3 coding DNA: TGTGCCAGCAGCCTTCCGGCGGGAAACACAGATGCGCAGTATTTT.